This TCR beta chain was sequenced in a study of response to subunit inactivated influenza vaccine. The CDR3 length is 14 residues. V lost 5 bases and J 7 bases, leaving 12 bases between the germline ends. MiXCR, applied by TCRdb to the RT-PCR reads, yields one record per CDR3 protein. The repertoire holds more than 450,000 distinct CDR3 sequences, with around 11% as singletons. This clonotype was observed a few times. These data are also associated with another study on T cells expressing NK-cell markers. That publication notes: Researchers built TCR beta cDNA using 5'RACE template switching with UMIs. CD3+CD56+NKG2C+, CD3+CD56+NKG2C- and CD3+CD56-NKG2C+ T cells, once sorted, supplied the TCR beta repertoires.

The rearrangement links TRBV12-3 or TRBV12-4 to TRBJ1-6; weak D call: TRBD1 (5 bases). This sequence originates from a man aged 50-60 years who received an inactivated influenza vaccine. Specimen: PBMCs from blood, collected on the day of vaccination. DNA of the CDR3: TGTGCCAGCAGTCCGGGACGGTTGAATTCACCCCTCCACTTT. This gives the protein CASSPGRLNSPLHF.